A single sample gave rise to the 5 T cell receptor beta chains below, sequenced in a study of blood T cells in healthy people across ages. With a J-beta primer mix and a sample-barcoded 5' primer, a second PCR ran about 6 to 11 cycles. TCRdb redid the calling of the 5' RACE reads with MiXCR, one entry per CDR3 protein. The table lists roughly 1.4 million distinct CDR3 sequences, 45% to 70% of them singletons. Sequencing used blood. Receptors originate from a man aged 18-30 years in good health.

This chain uses TRBV20-1 with TRBJ2-4, with D perhaps matching TRBD1 or TRBD2 (5 bases each). The V end lost 0 bases, the J end lost 0 bases, and 18 bases lay between the germline ends. Germline V gene lookup returns CDR1 DFQATT and CDR2 SNEGSKA (reference sequence). The CDR3 has 18 residues. The DNA of the CDR3 is TGCAGTGCTAGAGATATGGGGGATGGGATTCTAGCCAAAAACATTCAGTACTTC. Translating it yields CSARDMGDGILAKNIQYF.

V gene TRBV3-1 combines with J gene TRBJ1-2; D is uncertain. Germline-derived CDR1 and CDR2 are LGHDT and YNNKEL (reference sequence). The V end lost 0 bases, the J end lost 4 bases, and 12 bases lay between the germline ends. The CDR3 is 15 amino acids. The CDR3, as DNA: TGTGCCAGCAGCCAAGATATCGACATCGCCTATGGCTACACCTTC. Encoded protein: CASSQDIDIAYGYTF. Looking up the rest from reference TRBV3-1 and TRBJ1-2 gives the full variable domain: DTAVSQTPKYLVTQMGNDKSIKCEQNLGHDTMYWYKQDSKKFLKIMFSYNNKELIINETVPNRFSPKSPDKAHLNLHINSLELGDSAVYFCASSQDIDIAYGYTFGSGTRLTVV.

This chain links TRBV15 with TRBJ2-1; D not certain. In germline, CDR1 is LNHNV, CDR2 YYDKDF (reference sequence). The CDR3 loop spans 11 amino acids. V lost 5 bases and J 5 bases, leaving 4 bases between the germline ends. CDR3 protein: CATSRHNEQFF. Here the CDR3 DNA reads TGTGCCACCAGCCGACACAATGAGCAGTTCTTC.

In the case of this clonotype: A junction end diverges from the germline sequence, so it may reflect a read error. The chain couples TRBV11-2 to TRBJ1-1; no clear D gene. The CDR3 spans 13 residues. Germline values: CDR1 SGHAT, CDR2 FQNNGV. The chain's CDR3 is CAGSLGLYTEAFF. CDR3 coding DNA: TGTGCCGGCAGCTTAGGGCTGTACACTGAAGCTTTCTTT.

The V call is TRBV4-1, the J call TRBJ2-1; 11 bases align to TRBD1. This CDR3 contains 15 residues. Germline CDR1 reads MGHRA; CDR2 reads YSYEKL. The ends lost 3 bases at V and 7 bases at J; junction bases unmatched: 5. For the CDR3, the DNA is TGCGCCAGCAGCCAGCCGGGACAGGGGGATAATGAGCAGTTCTTC. Encoded protein: CASSQPGQGDNEQFF.